This TCR beta chain originates from a study of blood T cell repertoires in COVID-19. Study summary: Sources were T cells, B-cell-depleted T cells, or PBMCs; the material itself was cDNA or gDNA.

This clone was recorded once. Per the study methods: Cell counts per sample came from amplifying reference gene primers. The repertoire was sequenced with immunoSEQ multiplex PCR; TCRdb's copy has only in-frame clones and lacks some. V and J calls and clone size follow that table, whereas D and trimming were derived from the DNA. The sample holds tens of thousands of clones, about four fifths seen once. In germline, CDR1 is SEHNR, CDR2 FQNEAQ (reference sequence). This CDR3 comprises 13 residues. V was shortened by 8 bases and J by 3 bases, with 13 bases between the two germline ends. The clonotype comes from a middle-aged man with acute or convalescent COVID-19. The specimen sequenced was peripheral blood. J is TRBJ1-1 and V is TRBV7-9, with D tentatively TRBD1 (6 bases). The CDR3 sequence: CASLGGRYTEAFF. The DNA of the CDR3 is TGTGCCAGCTTAGGGGGTAGGTACACTGAAGCTTTCTTT. Combining the CDR3 with reference TRBV7-9 and TRBJ1-1 gives the whole variable domain DTGVSQNPRHKITKRGQNVTFRCDPISEHNRLYWYRQTLGQGPEFLTYFQNEAQLEKSRLLSDRFSAERPKGSFSTLEIQRTEQGDSAMYLCASLGGRYTEAFFGQGTRLTVV.